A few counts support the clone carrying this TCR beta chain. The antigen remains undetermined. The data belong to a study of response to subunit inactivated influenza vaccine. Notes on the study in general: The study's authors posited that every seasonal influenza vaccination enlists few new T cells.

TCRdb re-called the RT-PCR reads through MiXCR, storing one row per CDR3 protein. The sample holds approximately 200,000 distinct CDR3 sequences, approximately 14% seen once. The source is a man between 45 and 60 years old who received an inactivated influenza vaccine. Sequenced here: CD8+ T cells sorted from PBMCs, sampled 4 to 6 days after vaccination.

As DNA, the CDR3 is TGTGCCAGCAGCTTAGAGGTCTGGGTCCAGGGTTGGGGAGAGACCCAGTACTTC. Protein product: CASSLEVWVQGWGETQYF. The chain employs TRBV11-2 and TRBJ2-5; a possible D gene is TRBD1 (5 bases). CDR1 is SGHAT, CDR2 FQNNGV, per germline. The CDR3 is 18 residues long. Between the trimmed V and J ends, which lost 0 bases and 4 bases, there was a span of 21 bases.